The source of this T cell receptor (beta chain) is a study of regulatory T cells in long-lasting Graves disease. In its sample, this clonotype was seen many times. Its target is not known. Time point specified: newly diagnosed GD, antithyroid drugs for less than 3 months. Generation of the TCR library employed RNA extracted from PBMCs. V was trimmed by 0 bases and J by 4 bases, leaving 12 bases between them. This CDR3 is 15 amino acids long. Germline V lookup: CDR1 SGHAT, CDR2 FQNNGV. CDR3-region Arm-PCR and iRepertoire HTBI primers produced the TCR beta libraries. TCRdb re-derived calls from the multiplex PCR reads in MiXCR, one entry per CDR3 protein. The table records approximately 230,000 distinct CDR3 sequences, around 18% of them present only once. Whole-study findings and limits: TRBV28, TRBJ1-2 and TRBJ2-5 emerged as the favored segments in persistent disease.

The chain carries TRBV11-2 and TRBJ1-2; perhaps TRBD1 as D (5 bases). This material consisted of peripheral blood mononuclear cells (PBMCs), taken at new diagnosis, from a patient treated with antithyroid drugs. The origin of this receptor is a female donor with Graves disease. CDR3 nucleotide sequence: TGTGCCAGCAGCTTAGACAGGGTGGGAGGCTATGGCTACACCTTC. Translating it yields CASSLDRVGGYGYTF.